The sequence of this T cell receptor beta chain was determined in a study of T cells in Graves' hyperthyroidism and ophthalmopathy. Stable disease denoted Graves' hyperthyroidism without ophthalmopathy progression within 18 months. Uncontrolled infections, other autoimmune diseases, pregnancy or lactation led to exclusion of patients. The PBMCs were taken from less than 11 ml of fresh peripheral blood. The CDR3 runs 14 residues. The germline V and J ends were trimmed by 6 bases and 1 base, with 13 bases remaining between them. The V gene's germline CDR1 is SGDLS and CDR2 YYNGEE. What was amplified from RNA transcripts were TCR beta CDR3 regions. First-round RT-PCR targeting the TCR CDR3 was performed with the HTBI primer set. A single record per CDR3 protein comes from TCRdb applying MiXCR to the multiplex PCR reads. The data hold about 400,000 distinct CDR3 sequences, with more than 13% observed a single time.

This clonotype was detected once. The chain combines TRBV9 with TRBJ2-5, with D perhaps matching TRBD1 or TRBD2 (6 bases each). Input material: blood. This TCR was sampled from a woman aged 25 to 45 with Graves' hyperthyroidism. The CDR3 loop reads CASTPTGAQETQYF. CDR3 sequence (DNA): TGTGCCAGCACCCCTACGGGGGCCCAAGAGACCCAGTACTTC.